The rows below give T cell receptor beta chains drawn from one sample of a study of patients and donors after allogeneic stem cell transplantation. TCRdb recomputed calls from the RT-PCR reads with MiXCR, one row per CDR3 protein. In the table there are 2,700 or so distinct CDR3 sequences, 8.2% of which are singletons. Sequencing was done on a sample of blood, either unsorted or a sorted T cell fraction (not recorded which). These receptors were collected from a human donor who was either an allogeneic HSCT recipient or a stem cell or donor lymphocyte infusion donor (not recorded which). It is not recorded whose cells these are; they may come from a transplant donor. The CDR3 runs from the conserved cysteine through the conserved F or W. Fields, in order: J gene, clone size, V gene, D gene, CDR3 DNA, CDR3 protein. A D gene is named only where the DNA matches it firmly. Size tells how often a clone was seen (once, few, many) or the class of an expanded clone, and some rows leave it out.

J: TRBJ1-1; size: -; V: TRBV7-2; D: -; DNA: TGTGCCAGCAGCTTAGGTTACCTGGGCACTGAAGCTTTCTTT; CDR3: CASSLGYLGTEAFF
J: TRBJ2-1; size: large; V: TRBV7-2; D: -; DNA: TGTGCCAGCAGCGCGGGGAGAAATGAGCAGTTCTTC; CDR3: CASSAGRNEQFF
J: TRBJ2-1; size: medium-sized; V: TRBV7-2; D: -; DNA: TGTGCCAGCAGAAGTCCTGACAGAGCCTACAATGAGCAGTTCTTC; CDR3: CASRSPDRAYNEQFF
J: TRBJ2-1; size: large; V: TRBV24-1; D: TRBD2; DNA: TGTGCCACCTCTCTCAGCGGGAGTGGTGAGCAGTTCTTC; CDR3: CATSLSGSGEQFF
J: TRBJ2-7; size: medium-sized; V: TRBV20-1; D: -; DNA: TGCAGTGCTAGAGGGCAGGCCTCTAGCGAAAACGAGCAGTACTTC; CDR3: CSARGQASSENEQYF
J: TRBJ1-1; size: -; V: TRBV5-1; D: -; DNA: TGCGCCAGCAGCTTCAATGAGAACACTGAAGCTTTCTTT; CDR3: CASSFNENTEAFF
J: TRBJ2-1; size: -; V: TRBV6-2/TRBV6-3; D: -; DNA: TGTGCCAGCAGTCGGACAGCCACACAGTTCTTC; CDR3: CASSRTATQFF
J: TRBJ1-1; size: few; V: TRBV11-1; D: -; DNA: TGTGCCAGCAGCTTCGGGACTCGGACAGTCCTAGGGAACACTGAAGCTTTCTTT; CDR3: CASSFGTRTVLGNTEAFF
J: TRBJ2-2; size: few; V: TRBV11-2; D: -; DNA: TGTGCCAGCAGCCCAATACGGAACACCGGGGAGCTGTTTTTT; CDR3: CASSPIRNTGELFF
J: TRBJ2-7; size: -; V: TRBV6-1; D: TRBD2; DNA: TGTGCCAGCACCCCCGGAGTGAGCGGGAGTGCTGGCGAGCAGTACTTC; CDR3: CASTPGVSGSAGEQYF
J: TRBJ2-1; size: medium-sized; V: TRBV7-6; D: TRBD2; DNA: TGTGCCAGCAGCTTAGGCGCTAGCGGTAGCTCCTACAATGAGCAGTTCTTC; CDR3: CASSLGASGSSYNEQFF
J: TRBJ2-1; size: few; V: TRBV19; D: -; DNA: TGTGCCAGTAATACCCCAGCGGGCCGTGAGCAGTTCTTC; CDR3: CASNTPAGREQFF
J: TRBJ2-1; size: medium-sized; V: TRBV5-1; D: -; DNA: TGCGCCAGCAGCCCGGGAGATTCCTACAATGAGCAGTTCTTC; CDR3: CASSPGDSYNEQFF
J: TRBJ2-1; size: few; V: TRBV7-2; D: -; DNA: TGTGCCAGCAGCTTTAGAGGCCTCGGGAACAATGAGCAGTTCTTC; CDR3: CASSFRGLGNNEQFF
J: TRBJ2-7; size: -; V: TRBV28; D: -; DNA: TGTGCCAGCAAAAAGGGGACCGAGCAGTACTTC; CDR3: CASKKGTEQYF
J: TRBJ2-6; size: -; V: TRBV6-4; D: -; DNA: TGTGCCAGCACCGACGTCTTTGCGACTTACTCTGGGGCCAACGTCCTGACTTTC; CDR3: CASTDVFATYSGANVLTF
J: TRBJ1-5; size: medium-sized; V: TRBV7-2; D: -; DNA: TGTGCCAGCAGCTTAGGACAGCGCAATCAGCCCCAGCATTTT; CDR3: CASSLGQRNQPQHF
J: TRBJ2-5; size: -; V: TRBV7-2; D: -; DNA: TGTGCCAGCAGCTTAGGGACACATCAAGAGACCCAGTACTTC; CDR3: CASSLGTHQETQYF
J: TRBJ1-1; size: medium-sized; V: TRBV18; D: TRBD1; DNA: TGTGCCAGCTCACCACCGGGCTCAGGGGGATGGGCTGAAGCTTTCTTT; CDR3: CASSPPGSGGWAEAFF
J: TRBJ2-7; size: large; V: TRBV14; D: TRBD2; DNA: TGTGCCAGCAGCCAAGCGGCGGGGGGATTCGCCGAGCAGTACTTC; CDR3: CASSQAAGGFAEQYF
J: TRBJ2-7; size: medium-sized; V: TRBV19; D: -; DNA: TGTGCCAGTAAGGGGCAGGGCCACGAGCAGTACTTC; CDR3: CASKGQGHEQYF
J: TRBJ2-1; size: medium-sized; V: TRBV28; D: -; DNA: TGTGTGATTTGCTCCTACAATGAGCAGTTCTTC; CDR3: CVICSYNEQFF
J: TRBJ2-2; size: medium-sized; V: TRBV5-1; D: -; DNA: TGCGCCAGCAGCTTGGGTGTCACCGGGGAGCTGTTTTTT; CDR3: CASSLGVTGELFF
J: TRBJ2-4; size: large; V: TRBV7-3; D: -; DNA: TGTGCCAGCACCGAAAGAAAAAAGGGGCCGACTAAATCTAACATTCAGTACTTC; CDR3: CASTERKKGPTKSNIQYF
J: TRBJ1-2; size: few; V: TRBV19; D: TRBD1; DNA: TGTGCCAGTAACCCGGGACAGGGGACAAGTGGCTACACCTTC; CDR3: CASNPGQGTSGYTF
J: TRBJ2-7; size: medium-sized; V: TRBV3-1; D: -; DNA: TGTGCCAGCAGCCCCTCCGGGAACACCTACGAGCAGTACTTC; CDR3: CASSPSGNTYEQYF
J: TRBJ2-6; size: -; V: TRBV7-3; D: -; DNA: TGTGCCAGCAGCCGGGGGCAGAGCTCTGGGGCCAACGTCCTGACTTTC; CDR3: CASSRGQSSGANVLTF
J: TRBJ1-5; size: -; V: TRBV29-1; D: TRBD1; DNA: TGCAGCGTTTCCCCAGGGGGTAGCAATCAGCCCCAGCATTTT; CDR3: CSVSPGGSNQPQHF
J: TRBJ1-5; size: -; V: TRBV7-2; D: -; DNA: TGTGCCAGCAGCTCTTATAGCAATCAGCCCCAGCATTTT; CDR3: CASSSYSNQPQHF
J: TRBJ1-5; size: -; V: TRBV7-2; D: -; DNA: TGTGCCAGCAGCTTAGGATCGAGGGATAGTCAGCCCCAGCATTTT; CDR3: CASSLGSRDSQPQHF
J: TRBJ2-7; size: few; V: TRBV10-2; D: TRBD1; DNA: TGCGCCAGCAGTGACAGGGGGAGTCCCTACGAGCAGTACTTC; CDR3: CASSDRGSPYEQYF
J: TRBJ2-2; size: -; V: TRBV2; D: -; DNA: TGTGCCAGCAGTGGGGAGAACACCGGGGAGCTGTTTTTT; CDR3: CASSGENTGELFF
J: TRBJ2-7; size: -; V: TRBV7-3; D: TRBD2; DNA: TGTGCCAGCAGCTCGGGACTAGCGGGAGACAAGCAGTACTTC; CDR3: CASSSGLAGDKQYF
J: TRBJ1-1; size: medium-sized; V: TRBV5-1; D: -; DNA: TGCGCCAGCAGCTGGGGGCAGGGCGGCGAAGCTTTCTTT; CDR3: CASSWGQGGEAFF
J: TRBJ2-1; size: medium-sized; V: TRBV11-3; D: TRBD2; DNA: TGTGCCAGCAGCGGCGGGACTAGTTTTGATGAGCAGTTCTTC; CDR3: CASSGGTSFDEQFF
J: TRBJ1-5; size: -; V: TRBV7-2; D: TRBD1; DNA: TGTGCCAGCAGCCCTGGACAGGTGGCGCAGCCCCAGCATTTT; CDR3: CASSPGQVAQPQHF
J: TRBJ2-7; size: few; V: TRBV14; D: -; DNA: TGTGCCAGCAGCCCCTTCGCAGGGGGGTACGAGCAGTACTTC; CDR3: CASSPFAGGYEQYF
J: TRBJ2-7; size: medium-sized; V: TRBV29-1; D: -; DNA: TGCAGCGTTGAAGATAGCGGCTACGAGCAGTACTTC; CDR3: CSVEDSGYEQYF
J: TRBJ2-3; size: medium-sized; V: TRBV6-1; D: -; DNA: TGTGCCAGCAACCCGTCCCAAGATACGCAGTATTTT; CDR3: CASNPSQDTQYF
J: TRBJ2-7; size: few; V: TRBV28; D: TRBD1; DNA: TGTGCCAGCAGTTGGGGACAGGGGCGGCAGTACTTC; CDR3: CASSWGQGRQYF
J: TRBJ2-3; size: medium-sized; V: TRBV4-3; D: -; DNA: TGCGCCAGCAGCCAAGGTCCTGCTAGGGCAGATACGCAGTATTTT; CDR3: CASSQGPARADTQYF
J: TRBJ2-3; size: -; V: TRBV12-3/TRBV12-4; D: -; DNA: TGTGCCAGCAGTCCCCGGGCTAGCGGCACAGATACGCAGTATTTT; CDR3: CASSPRASGTDTQYF
J: TRBJ2-5; size: medium-sized; V: TRBV7-2; D: -; DNA: TGTGCCAGCAGTCGGAGCCTCGGGGAGACCCAGTACTTC; CDR3: CASSRSLGETQYF
J: TRBJ1-1; size: medium-sized; V: TRBV12-3/TRBV12-4; D: -; DNA: TGTGCCAGCAGTTTCGGGGGGGTCACTGAAGCTTTCTTT; CDR3: CASSFGGVTEAFF
J: TRBJ2-7; size: few; V: TRBV5-1; D: -; DNA: TGCGCCAGCAGCTTCAAAGGAGCTCTCGGCTCCTACGAGCAGTACTTC; CDR3: CASSFKGALGSYEQYF
J: TRBJ2-5; size: medium-sized; V: TRBV29-1; D: -; DNA: TGCAGCTACCTACGAGGGGAGACCCAGTACTTC; CDR3: CSYLRGETQYF
J: TRBJ2-1; size: -; V: TRBV7-2; D: -; DNA: TGTGCCAGCAGCCTCGACAGTGTGCAGTTCTTC; CDR3: CASSLDSVQFF
J: TRBJ2-7; size: -; V: TRBV4-3; D: TRBD1; DNA: TGCGCCAGCAGCCAAGAGGGGTGGCAAGAACAGGGGGCGCACGAGCAGTACTTC; CDR3: CASSQEGWQEQGAHEQYF
J: TRBJ1-5; size: medium-sized; V: TRBV29-1; D: -; DNA: TGCAGCGTTGGGGCCAGGGATCAGCCCCAGCATTTT; CDR3: CSVGARDQPQHF
J: TRBJ2-7; size: few; V: TRBV6-1; D: TRBD1; DNA: TGTGCCAGCAGGATTCGACAGGGGGGAACCTACGAGCAGTACTTC; CDR3: CASRIRQGGTYEQYF
J: TRBJ2-3; size: -; V: TRBV12-3/TRBV12-4; D: -; DNA: TGTGCCAGCACCGCCGGCGAGTATAGCTCAGATACGCAGTATTTT; CDR3: CASTAGEYSSDTQYF